This T cell receptor (beta chain) comes out of a study of T cell repertoires in cytomegalovirus infection. About the study: CMV epitopes used comprised recently identified HLA-C-restricted ones and well-studied HLA-B-restricted ones. Indicated by public TCR beta signatures were CMV infection and matching HLA type. Study-wide results and limits: The ex vivo response was dominated by HLA-C-restricted CMV-specific TCR beta clonotypes.

TCRdb redid the calling of the reads with MiXCR, one entry per CDR3 protein. The sample comprises roughly 990,000 distinct CDR3 sequences, more than 25% of which are singletons, and over 13% rests with the top ten. The CDR3 contains 16 residues. With 3 bases clipped from V and 4 bases from J, the junction kept 7 bases outside the gene matches. CDR1 is DFQATT, CDR2 SNEGSKA, per germline (reference sequence). This clonotype appeared a few times. Its antigen remains unidentified. The material was cultured CD8+ T cells from PBMCs, obtained from culture after CMV antigen stimulation. V gene TRBV20-1 combines with J gene TRBJ2-5; 14 positions match TRBD2. The receptor was isolated from a human donor in good health (CMV status not recorded). Some clones in this sample may be carry-over from other donors' samples. CDR3 residues: CSASSGLAGGAETQYF. CDR3 DNA: TGCAGTGCTAGCTCCGGACTAGCGGGGGGCGCAGAGACCCAGTACTTC.